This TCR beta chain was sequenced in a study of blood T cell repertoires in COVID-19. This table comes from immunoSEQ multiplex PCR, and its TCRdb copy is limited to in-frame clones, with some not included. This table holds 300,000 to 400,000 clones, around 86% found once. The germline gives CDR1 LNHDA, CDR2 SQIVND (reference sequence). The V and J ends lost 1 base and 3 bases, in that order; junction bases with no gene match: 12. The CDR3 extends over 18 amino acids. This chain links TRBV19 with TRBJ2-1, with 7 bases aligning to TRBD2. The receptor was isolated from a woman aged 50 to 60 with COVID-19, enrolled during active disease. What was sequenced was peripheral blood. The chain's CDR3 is CASSIVAGRSNYYNEQFF. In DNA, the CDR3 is TGTGCCAGTAGTATAGTAGCGGGCCGATCCAACTACTACAATGAGCAGTTCTTC.